These 17 T cell receptor beta chains were sequenced from one sample in a study of T cells expressing NK-cell markers. TCRdb reprocessed the 5' RACE reads, keeping one entry per CDR3 protein, no DNA. Across more than 250,000 distinct CDR3 sequences, the top ten clones capture under 0.5% of the sample. The sequencing sample was made of blood T cells: a sorted CD56 or NKG2C T cell subset, CD4+ or CD8+ T cells, or bulk PBMC T cells (not recorded which). All receptors come from a young man in good health.

The rearrangement links TRBV12-3 or TRBV12-4 to TRBJ2-1; the D call of TRBD1 rests on TCRdb alone, since no DNA is present to check it. This CDR3 has 16 amino acids. CDR3 in amino acids: CASSHRTRGTYNEQFF.

The CDR3 is CASSFSALASNEQFF. V gene TRBV12-3 or TRBV12-4 combines with J gene TRBJ2-1. The CDR3 has 15 amino acids.

The V gene is TRBV12-3 or TRBV12-4, the J gene TRBJ2-1. This CDR3 has 14 residues. The CDR3 reads CASSVDRASNEQFF.

V is TRBV9 and J is TRBJ2-2. From germline, CDR1 is SGDLS and CDR2 YYNGEE. This CDR3 contains 15 residues. The CDR3 loop reads CASSVESVVGGELFF.

This chain joins TRBV4-3 and TRBJ2-6; no DNA is available, so the TRBD1 call from TCRdb remains unchecked. The CDR3 sequence is 14 residues long. The germline V gene encodes CDR1 LGHNA and CDR2 YSLEER. CDR3 protein: CASGGGTGPNVLTF.

This CDR3 reads CSGSGMSCEQYF. This chain connects TRBV20-1 to TRBJ2-7; TCRdb proposes TRBD1, but this gene call is untestable without DNA. The CDR3 loop spans 12 amino acids. Germline CDR1 and CDR2: DFQATT and SNEGSKA (reference sequence).

The chain joins TRBV7-6 to TRBJ2-5; TCRdb returns TRBD1, unconfirmable since there is no DNA. The CDR3 consists of 13 residues. CDR1 and CDR2 from the germline V gene are SGHVS and FNYEAQ. The CDR3 loop is CASSPGWEETQYF.

The CDR3: CASSPRERTGAYNEQFF. V is TRBV11-1 and J is TRBJ2-1; the D call of TRBD1 rests on TCRdb alone, since no DNA is present to check it. The CDR3 covers 17 residues. The V gene's germline CDR1 is SGHAT and CDR2 FQDESV (reference sequence).

The V call is TRBV29-1, the J call TRBJ2-5; TCRdb's assignment of TRBD1 cannot be checked, as there is no DNA. This CDR3 contains 14 residues. Germline values: CDR1 SQVTM, CDR2 ANQGSEA. The CDR3 here is CSVEGRKGEETQYF. Looking up the rest from reference TRBV29-1 and TRBJ2-5 gives the full variable domain: SAVISQKPSRDICQRGTSLTIQCQVDSQVTMMFWYRQQPGQSLTLIATANQGSEATYESGFVIDKFPISRPNLTFSTLTVSNMSPEDSSIYLCSVEGRKGEETQYFGPGTRLLVL.

This sequence joins TRBV2 and TRBJ1-4; there is no DNA to check the TCRdb D call of TRBD1. CDR1 is SNHLY, CDR2 FYNNEI, per germline. This CDR3 comprises 15 residues. The CDR3 loop is CASRPGRATNEKLFF.

The chain has TRBV6-1 and TRBJ2-2. Germline V gene sequence: CDR1 MNHNS, CDR2 SASEGT. The CDR3 has 13 residues. This CDR3 reads CASKSPNTGELFF.

V and J are TRBV6-2 or TRBV6-3 and TRBJ2-4. From germline, CDR1 is MNHEY and CDR2 SVGEGT. CDR3 length equals 16 residues. The CDR3 loop reads CASSPINSLSKNIQYF.

The chain's CDR3 is CASSPAGQGIYGYTF. This rearrangement joins TRBV6-1 to TRBJ1-2; the TRBD1 assignment by TCRdb is unverifiable without DNA. The CDR3 has 15 amino acids. The germline V gene encodes CDR1 MNHNS and CDR2 SASEGT.

The chain joins TRBV7-2 to TRBJ1-1. CDR1 is SGHTA, CDR2 FQGNSA, per germline. CDR3 size: 13 residues. The CDR3 sequence is CASSLSGKTEAFF.

The rearrangement uses TRBV10-3 and TRBJ2-1; with no DNA, the TCRdb D assignment of TRBD1 cannot be verified. This CDR3 spans 16 amino acids. Germline V lookup: CDR1 ENHRY, CDR2 SYGVKD. This CDR3 is CAISEPDRGNNNEQFF.

The V and J genes are TRBV10-3 and TRBJ2-1; TCRdb reports TRBD1, a call that lacks DNA to check it against. The CDR3 loop spans 16 amino acids. From germline, CDR1 is ENHRY and CDR2 SYGVKD. The chain's CDR3 is CAISGKPGQSYNEQFF.

The genes are TRBV5-4 and TRBJ1-1. Looked up from germline, CDR1 is SGHNT and CDR2 is YYREEE (reference sequence). The CDR3 consists of 15 residues. CDR3 loop: CASSMSGEMNTEAFF.